This TCR beta chain is drawn from a study of T cell responses to AZD1222 COVID-19 vaccine. The study's findings and limits: Dominant at 160-218 and 743-854, vaccine-associated CD4 TCRs also spanned spike. Within unmutated variant regions lay the reported targets of nearly half of spike-specific TCRs. When two AZD1222 doses had been given, Spike-specific TCR breadth and depth rose. Repertoires were obtained solely post-peak T cell response.

The CDR3 has 14 residues. Trimming removed 1 base at V and 8 bases at J, with 14 bases between. Germline V gene lookup returns CDR1 MNHEY and CDR2 SVGEGT. The table came from immunoSEQ multiplex PCR; TCRdb's copy has only in-frame clones and leaves some out. The repertoire includes 150,000 to 200,000 clones, around nine tenths of them detected once, and 3.6% sits in the top ten. Worth noting for this clone: The antigen remains unidentified.

The chain employs TRBV6-2 or TRBV6-3 and TRBJ1-1; D gene unclear. The TCR was taken from an adult who received the MenACWY meningococcal vaccine as a control. Sequenced material: peripheral blood, taken 28 days after the second dose of the MenACWY control vaccine. This CDR3 reads CASSYLARGIEAFF. The DNA of the CDR3 is TGTGCCAGCAGTTACTTGGCCCGTGGTATAGAAGCTTTCTTT.